Sequencing of this T cell receptor beta chain was carried out in a study of technical replicates of blood from a few donors. At least ten counts were recorded for this clone. The germline CDR1 and CDR2 sequences are SGHDT and YYEEEE. The CDR3 consists of 14 residues. V shed 4 bases and J shed 10 bases, with 21 bases lying between them. Assay: immunoSEQ multiplex PCR; the TCRdb copy retains only in-frame clones and omits some. The sample lists about 76,000 clones, 91% occurring once. This receptor was obtained from a human donor in good health. The genes are TRBV5-6 and TRBJ2-7; D remains ambiguous. The sequenced material came from T cells isolated from PBMCs. CDR3 sequence (DNA): TGTGCCAGCAGCCGGCCAGCGAGGCCTACACGTCAGTACTTC. The encoded protein is CASSRPARPTRQYF.